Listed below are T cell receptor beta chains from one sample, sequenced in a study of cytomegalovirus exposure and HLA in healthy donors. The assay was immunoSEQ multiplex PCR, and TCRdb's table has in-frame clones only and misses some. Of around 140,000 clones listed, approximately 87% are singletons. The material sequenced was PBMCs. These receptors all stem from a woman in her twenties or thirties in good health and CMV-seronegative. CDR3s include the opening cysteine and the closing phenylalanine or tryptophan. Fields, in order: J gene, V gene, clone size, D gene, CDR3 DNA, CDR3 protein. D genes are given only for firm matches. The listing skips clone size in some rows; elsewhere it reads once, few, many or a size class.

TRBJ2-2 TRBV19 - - TGTGCCAGTAGTACTCTTACCGGGGAGCTGTTTTTT CASSTLTGELFF
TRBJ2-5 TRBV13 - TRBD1 TGTGCCAGCAGCCCACGACAGGGGGGCCAAGAGACCCAGTACTTC CASSPRQGGQETQYF
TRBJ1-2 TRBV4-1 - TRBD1 TGCGCCAGCAGCCAAGCCTACCAGGGGGCGTCAAATGGCTACACCTTC CASSQAYQGASNGYTF
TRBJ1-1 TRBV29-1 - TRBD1 TGCAGCGGAAAGGACAGGGCTGACACTGAAGCTTTCTTT CSGKDRADTEAFF
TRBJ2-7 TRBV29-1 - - TGCAGCGCCCAGGGGGGCTACGAGCAGTACTTC CSAQGGYEQYF
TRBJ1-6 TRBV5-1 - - TGCGCCAGCAGCTTGAAGCGCACACAACTCGATAATTCACCCCTCCACTTT CASSLKRTQLDNSPLHF
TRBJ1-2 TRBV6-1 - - TGTGCCAGCAGTGAAGAGTACCCTAGAGCAGGCTACACCTTC CASSEEYPRAGYTF
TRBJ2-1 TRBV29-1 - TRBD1 TGCAGCGCCCGTGGGACAGGGGTTAACCATGAGCAGTTCTTC CSARGTGVNHEQFF
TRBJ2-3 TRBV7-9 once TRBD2 TGTGCCAGCAGACCCGGGACTAGCGGGGTGGATACGCAGTATTTT CASRPGTSGVDTQYF
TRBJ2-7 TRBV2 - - TGTGCCAGCAGGAAAAGCGTTCGATTCTCCTACGAGCAGTACTTC CASRKSVRFSYEQYF
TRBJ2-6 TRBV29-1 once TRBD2 TGCAGCGTGGTCCCGGGAGGCTCTGGGGCCAACGTCCTGACTTTC CSVVPGGSGANVLTF
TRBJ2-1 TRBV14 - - TGTGCCAGCAGCCAAGTCCGCAATGAGCAGTTCTTC CASSQVRNEQFF
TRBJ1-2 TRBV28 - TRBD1 TGTGCCAGCAGTTACAGGGGGCTGGGCTATGGCTACACCTTC CASSYRGLGYGYTF
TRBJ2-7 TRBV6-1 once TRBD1 TGTGCCAGCTCCCCGACAGGGCTCTACGAGCAGTACTTC CASSPTGLYEQYF
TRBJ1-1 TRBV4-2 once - TGTGCCAGCAGCCAACATGGCGGGGGGAACACTGAAGCTTTCTTT CASSQHGGGNTEAFF
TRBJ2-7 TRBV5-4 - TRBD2 TGTGCCAGCAGTGACAGCGGGGGTCCCACCTACGAGCAGTACTTC CASSDSGGPTYEQYF
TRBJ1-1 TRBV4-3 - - TGCGCCAGCAGCCATCAGCAGGGGATGGGTGAAGCTTTCTTT CASSHQQGMGEAFF
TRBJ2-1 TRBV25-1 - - TGTGCCAGCAGTGAATATGGCGGGGACTACAATGAGCAGTTCTTC CASSEYGGDYNEQFF
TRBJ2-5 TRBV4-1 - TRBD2 TGCGCCAGCAGCCAAGAGGCGGGGGGGTCGTGGCAAGAGACCCAGTACTTC CASSQEAGGSWQETQYF
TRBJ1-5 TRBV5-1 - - TGCGCCAGCAGTTTGGGAGAGGGGGATAGCAATCAGCCCCAGCATTTT CASSLGEGDSNQPQHF
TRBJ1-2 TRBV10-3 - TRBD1 TGTGCCATCAGTGGGGACAGCTATGGCTACACCTTC CAISGDSYGYTF
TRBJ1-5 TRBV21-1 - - TGTGCCAGCAGCAATAACACGCCTACAGGGGTAAATCAGCCCCAGCATTTT CASSNNTPTGVNQPQHF
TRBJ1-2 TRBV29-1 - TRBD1 TGCAGCGTTGACCCGGGACAGGGAGGCTATGGCTACACCTTC CSVDPGQGGYGYTF
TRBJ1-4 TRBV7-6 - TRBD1 TGTGCCAGCAGCTCTGAGGGGGCGGGATCGAGGACTGAAAAACTGTTTTTT CASSSEGAGSRTEKLFF
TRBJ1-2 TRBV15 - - TGTGCCACCAGCAGAGAAAAGCACGGGATATTTGGCTACACCTTC CATSREKHGIFGYTF
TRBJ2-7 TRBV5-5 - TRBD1 TGTGCCAGCAGCTTCGGGACAGCCTCCTACGAGCAGTACTTC CASSFGTASYEQYF
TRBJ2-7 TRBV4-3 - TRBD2 TGCGCCAGCAGCCAAGGGCTAGCGGGAGGGCCTTTTGACGAGCAGTACTTC CASSQGLAGGPFDEQYF
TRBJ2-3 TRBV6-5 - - TGTGCCACCCACACAGGGGGGGCCACAGATACGCAGTATTTT CATHTGGATDTQYF
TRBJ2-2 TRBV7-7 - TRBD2 TGTGCCAGCAGCTCGGGTTGGGGGGGGACGAACACCGGGGAGCTGTTTTTT CASSSGWGGTNTGELFF
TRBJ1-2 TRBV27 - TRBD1 TGTGCCAGCAGCCCTGGGACAGGGTATGGCTACACCTTC CASSPGTGYGYTF
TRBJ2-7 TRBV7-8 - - TGTGCCAGCAGCTTAGTAGCAGGGGCGGCCTACGAGCAGTACTTC CASSLVAGAAYEQYF
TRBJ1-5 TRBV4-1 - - TGCGCCAGCAGCCAAGTTGGGGGCAGTAATCAGCCCCAGCATTTT CASSQVGGSNQPQHF
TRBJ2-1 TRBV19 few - TGTGCCAGCACCCCAAGGGGTTACAATGAGCAGTTCTTC CASTPRGYNEQFF
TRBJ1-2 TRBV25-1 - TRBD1 TGTGCCAACAGTGAATACTGGACAGGGAATCCCAACTATGGCTACACCTTC CANSEYWTGNPNYGYTF
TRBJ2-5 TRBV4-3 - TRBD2 TGCGCCAGCAGCCAAGATTCCAGCGGGGGCCAGACGAGGGAGACCCAGTACTTC CASSQDSSGGQTRETQYF
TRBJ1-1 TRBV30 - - TGTGCCTGGAGTCGAGGGGGAACTGAAGCTTTCTTT CAWSRGGTEAFF
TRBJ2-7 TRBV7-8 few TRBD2 TGTGCCAGCAGCGGTATAGCGGGGGCCTACCACGAGCAGTACTTC CASSGIAGAYHEQYF
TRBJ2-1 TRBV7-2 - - TGTGCCAGCAGCCGGCGGTCGGACAATGAGCAGTTCTTC CASSRRSDNEQFF
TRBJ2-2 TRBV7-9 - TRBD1 TGTGCCAGCAGCTTAGCGGACAGGCACACCGGGGAGCTGTTTTTT CASSLADRHTGELFF
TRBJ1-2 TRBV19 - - TGTGCCAGTAGTTTCCTAAGGGGAAACTATGGCTACACCTTC CASSFLRGNYGYTF
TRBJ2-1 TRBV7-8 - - TGTGCCAGCAGCGGAGTCCCGAGGATCCACAATGAGCAGTTCTTC CASSGVPRIHNEQFF
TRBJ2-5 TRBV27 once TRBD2 TGTGCCAGCAGTTTATCTTGGGGACTAGCCCTAAGGGGGACCCAGTACTTC CASSLSWGLALRGTQYF
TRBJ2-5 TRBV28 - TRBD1 TGTGCCAGCAGTCGGGACAGCCAAGAGACCCAGTACTTC CASSRDSQETQYF
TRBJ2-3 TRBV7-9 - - TGTGCCAGCAGCCAAGATCTAGACGGTGGAGATACGCAGTATTTT CASSQDLDGGDTQYF
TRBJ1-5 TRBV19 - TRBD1 TGTGCCAGTAGACCCTTATCGGGACAGATAAGGAGCAATCAGCCCCAGCATTTT CASRPLSGQIRSNQPQHF
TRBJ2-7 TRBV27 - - TGTGCCAGCAGGCTGGGGGGACAGTCCTACGAGCAGTACTTC CASRLGGQSYEQYF
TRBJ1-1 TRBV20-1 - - TGCAGTGCTAGAGTCCATAACAGGGAGATCTTT CSARVHNREIF
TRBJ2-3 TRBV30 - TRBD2 TGTGCCTGGAGTGTAGTGGCGGGAGGGCTCCTTAGCACAGATACGCAGTATTTT CAWSVVAGGLLSTDTQYF
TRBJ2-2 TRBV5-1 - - TGCGCCAGCAGCCTTTACTCGTTAAACACCGGGGAGCTGTTTTTT CASSLYSLNTGELFF
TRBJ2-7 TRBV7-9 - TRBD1 TGTGCCAGCAGCACAGGACAGGGCCGCCAGTGGTACTTC CASSTGQGRQWYF
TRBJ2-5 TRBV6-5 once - TGTGCCAGCCATATGGGGGGGGCGTCCCAAGAGACCCAGTACTTC CASHMGGASQETQYF
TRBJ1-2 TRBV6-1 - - TGTGCCAGCAGTGACCGAGGGGGGGCAAATCCCTACGGCTACACCTTC CASSDRGGANPYGYTF
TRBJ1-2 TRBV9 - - TGTGCCAGCAGTGTTACGGGGAAGGCCCATTATGGCTACACCTTC CASSVTGKAHYGYTF
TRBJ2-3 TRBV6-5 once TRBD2 TGTGCCAGCAGATCAATACTAGCGGTCACAGATACGCAGTATTTT CASRSILAVTDTQYF
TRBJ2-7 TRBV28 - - TGTGCCAGCAGTTTAGCGGAACGTGCCGGGTACGAGCAGTACTTC CASSLAERAGYEQYF
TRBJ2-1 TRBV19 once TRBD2 TGTGCCAGTACCGGGACTAGCGGGAGGGCCTCCTACAATGAGCAGTTCTTC CASTGTSGRASYNEQFF
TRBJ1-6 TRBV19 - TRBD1 TGTGCCAGTAGTCCCGGGACAGGTCTGGGTTCACCCCTCCACTTT CASSPGTGLGSPLHF
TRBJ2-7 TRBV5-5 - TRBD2 TGTGCCAGCAGCTTGGCCGGGACTAGCGTCTACGAGCAGTACTTC CASSLAGTSVYEQYF